This T cell receptor (beta chain) was sequenced in a study of OX40 agonist ivuxolimab in advanced cancers. Study details: Patients enrolled in dose escalation were diagnosed with hepatocellular carcinoma, melanoma, renal cell or head and neck cancer. Three patients responded partially, comprising one with hepatocellular carcinoma and two with cutaneous melanoma.

Some clones are missing from TCRdb's copy, which holds only in-frame ones; the method was immunoSEQ multiplex PCR. There are 65,000 to 85,000 clones in the sample; 80% to 95% occur only once, and about 8.3% lies in the top ten. Notes on this clone: What it binds is not known.

Study outcomes and limitations: At 0.1 to 3.0 mg/kg and by week 6, CD4+ and CD8+ T cells in the blood had expanded clonally. Expanded clones were, on average, more numerous among CD8+ T cells than CD4+.

The germline V gene has CDR1 MNHNY and CDR2 SVGAGI (reference sequence). Trimming took off 7 bases at V and 6 bases at J, with 15 bases between the two ends. The CDR3 is 13 amino acids. The sequencing here drew on CD4+ or CD8+ T cells sorted from blood, taken in a trial of the OX40 agonist ivuxolimab. This clonotype originated in an adult with an advanced solid tumor such as melanoma, head and neck, liver or kidney cancer. The chain is built from TRBV6-6 and TRBJ1-2; weak D call: TRBD1 (5 bases). The CDR3 DNA sequence: TGTGCCAGCACCCTGTCTGAGGGGAATGGCTACACCTTC. Protein: CASTLSEGNGYTF.